A selection of T cell receptor beta chains follows, all from one sample in a study of blood T cell repertoires in COVID-19. Profiled with immunoSEQ multiplex PCR; TCRdb holds only in-frame clones, not every one. This sample has over 50,000 clones, with 87% found just once. The material sequenced was peripheral blood. These receptors were collected from a man aged 55 to 70 with acute or convalescent COVID-19. CDR3s include the opening cysteine and the closing phenylalanine or tryptophan. The D gene is left open where the match is weak. The listing skips clone size in some rows; elsewhere it reads once, few, many or a size class.

abundance	d_gene	v_gene	j_gene	CDR3nt	CDR3aa
.	.	TRBV21-1	TRBJ2-5	TGTGCCAGCAGCAGCCCCGGGACTAGGGGTCCGGGTCTAGAGACCCAGTACTTC	CASSSPGTRGPGLETQYF
.	TRBD2	TRBV6-5	TRBJ2-3	TGTGCCAGCCGCCTCGGGGGGGCCCGGACAGATACGCAGTATTTT	CASRLGGARTDTQYF
.	TRBD1	TRBV5-3	TRBJ1-4	TGTGCCAGAAGCGACCAAGCGGAAGGTGACAGGGTGGGTGAAAAACTGTTTTTT	CARSDQAEGDRVGEKLFF
.	.	TRBV29-1	TRBJ1-2	TGCAGCGTCCTAGGGGGAACCTATGGCTACACCTTC	CSVLGGTYGYTF
.	TRBD1	TRBV6-5	TRBJ2-2	TGTGCCAGCCGTCACGACAGGGGCACCGGGGAGCTGTTTTTT	CASRHDRGTGELFF
.	TRBD1	TRBV6-5	TRBJ1-2	TGTGCCAGCAGTTACTCGACAGGGCAGACTCTTGGCTACACCTTC	CASSYSTGQTLGYTF
.	TRBD1	TRBV7-9	TRBJ1-4	TGTGCCAGCAGCTTGGACAGGGCTAATGAAAAACTGTTTTTT	CASSLDRANEKLFF
.	.	TRBV6-2/TRBV6-3	TRBJ1-3	TGTGCCAGCAGTTACGCCGGCGGAACACTGGGCTCTGGAAACACCATATATTTT	CASSYAGGTLGSGNTIYF
once	TRBD1	TRBV7-2	TRBJ2-5	TGTGCCAGCAGCTACAGGACAGGGGGCGAGACCCAGTACTTC	CASSYRTGGETQYF
.	TRBD2	TRBV5-1	TRBJ2-3	TGCGCCAGCAGCTATGGGGGGGTGTTGAGCACAGATACGCAGTATTTT	CASSYGGVLSTDTQYF
.	TRBD1	TRBV7-2	TRBJ1-6	TGTGCCAGCAGTTCTTTGACAGGGATGCTCCACTTT	CASSSLTGMLHF
.	.	TRBV6-5	TRBJ1-2	TGTGCCAGCAGTTTGGTCGGGGACTATGGCTACACCTTC	CASSLVGDYGYTF
few	.	TRBV29-1	TRBJ2-1	TGCAGCGTTGATAAACTAAACATTTACAATGAGCAGTTCTTC	CSVDKLNIYNEQFF
.	.	TRBV18	TRBJ2-5	TGTGCCAGCTCACCACGCTCAGGGGTTAGGGAGACCCAGTACTTC	CASSPRSGVRETQYF
.	.	TRBV4-3	TRBJ1-2	TGCGCCAGCAGCCAAGATCCGGGTAACTATGGCTACACCTTC	CASSQDPGNYGYTF
once	TRBD2	TRBV6-5	TRBJ2-5	TGTGCCAGCAGTCGTAGCGGGGTGGGGACCCAGTACTTC	CASSRSGVGTQYF
once	TRBD1	TRBV4-2	TRBJ1-2	TGTGCCAGCAGCCAAGGTGCGGGACAGGGTTATAACTCTAACTATGGCTACACCTTC	CASSQGAGQGYNSNYGYTF
.	TRBD1	TRBV18	TRBJ1-5	TGTGCCAGCTCACCAGACAGGGGTCAGCAGCCCCAGCATTTT	CASSPDRGQQPQHF
.	.	TRBV29-1	TRBJ1-6	TGCAGCGCCCAACAGGGATCCAATTCACCCCTCCACTTT	CSAQQGSNSPLHF
.	.	TRBV9	TRBJ2-1	TGTGCCAGCAGCGTAGCTCAGGGGAGCTACAATGAGCAGTTCTTC	CASSVAQGSYNEQFF
.	.	TRBV27	TRBJ1-2	TGTGCCAGCAGTTTAACCTCAACAGGAAACTATGGCTACACCTTC	CASSLTSTGNYGYTF
.	.	TRBV20-1	TRBJ1-2	TGCAGTGCTAGTCTGTCAGGCCCTCGCTATGGCTACACCTTC	CSASLSGPRYGYTF
.	TRBD1	TRBV12-3/TRBV12-4	TRBJ1-5	TGTGCCACCAATTCAGGGGGGAGTCAGCCCCAGCATTTT	CATNSGGSQPQHF
.	.	TRBV6-2/TRBV6-3	TRBJ2-1	TGTGCCAGCAGTTTGAGGGGGGGTCGCTCCTACAATGAGCAGTTCTTC	CASSLRGGRSYNEQFF
.	.	TRBV30	TRBJ1-2	TGTGCCTGGAGCCCGAACTATGGCTACACCTTC	CAWSPNYGYTF
.	TRBD2	TRBV4-1	TRBJ2-1	TGCGCCAGCAGCCATCCGAGCGGGGGGGCCTACAATGAGCAGTTCTTC	CASSHPSGGAYNEQFF
.	.	TRBV2	TRBJ1-4	TGTGCCAGCAGTGAAGCTATCCAGCCAGGGGTAAAACTGTTTTTT	CASSEAIQPGVKLFF
few	TRBD1	TRBV5-6	TRBJ2-7	TGTGCCAGCAGCTTACCGGGACAGGGGCGAAACGAGCAGTACTTC	CASSLPGQGRNEQYF
.	TRBD1	TRBV23-1	TRBJ1-2	TGCGCCAGGGAAGGGAGGCAGGGGGATAACTATGGCTACACCTTC	CAREGRQGDNYGYTF